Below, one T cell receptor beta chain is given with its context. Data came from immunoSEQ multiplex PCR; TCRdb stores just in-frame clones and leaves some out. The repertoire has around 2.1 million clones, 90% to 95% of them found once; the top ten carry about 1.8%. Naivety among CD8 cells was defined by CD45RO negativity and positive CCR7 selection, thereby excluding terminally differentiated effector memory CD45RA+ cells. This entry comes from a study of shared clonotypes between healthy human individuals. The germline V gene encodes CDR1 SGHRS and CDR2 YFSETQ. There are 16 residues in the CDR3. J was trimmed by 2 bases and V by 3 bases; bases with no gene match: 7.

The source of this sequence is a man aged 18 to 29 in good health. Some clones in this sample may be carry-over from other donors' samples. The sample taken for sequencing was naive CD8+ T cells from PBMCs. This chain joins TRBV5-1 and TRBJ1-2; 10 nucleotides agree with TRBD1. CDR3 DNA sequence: TGCGCCAGCAGCTCCAAACCGGGACAGGGGAACTATGGCTACACCTTC. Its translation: CASSSKPGQGNYGYTF.